Below are 22 T cell receptor beta chains sequenced from a single sample in a study of shared clonotypes between healthy human individuals. The assay was immunoSEQ multiplex PCR, and TCRdb's table has in-frame clones only and misses some. This repertoire shows more than 2,000,000 clones, 93% found once; its top ten account for 0.35% to 0.5%. The sequencing input was naive CD4+ T cells from PBMCs. Subset defined: CD45RA+ positively selected. The receptor set was obtained from a man aged 18 to 29 in good health. Some clones in this sample may be carry-over from other donors' samples.

This chain connects TRBV29-1 to TRBJ2-2; D may match TRBD1 or TRBD2 (5 bases each). Germline CDR1 is SQVTM and CDR2 is ANQGSEA. This CDR3 contains 14 residues. V was pared by 4 bases and J by 8 bases, with 17 bases between. The CDR3 here is CSVGDRDRLGELFF. CDR3 in DNA: TGCAGCGTTGGGGACCGGGACCGCCTAGGGGAGCTGTTTTTT.

The rearrangement links TRBV11-2 to TRBJ2-3; D is possibly TRBD1 (6 bases). This CDR3 has 16 residues. V lost 5 bases, J lost 2 bases, and 17 bases lay in between. Germline CDR1 reads SGHAT; CDR2 reads FQNNGV. For the CDR3, the DNA is TGTGCCAGCAGCCCCCGCGTGGCAGGGGACACAGATACGCAGTATTTT. Encoded protein: CASSPRVAGDTDTQYF.

This rearrangement joins TRBV6-1 to TRBJ2-7, with 14 bases fitting TRBD2. Losses at the gene ends were 1 base for V and 7 bases for J; bases not matched to a gene: 9. Looked up from germline, CDR1 is MNHNS and CDR2 is SASEGT. This CDR3 contains 17 residues. In nucleotides, the CDR3 is TGTGCCAGCAGTGAAGTGGGACTAGCGGGAGACCCGGTAGAGCAGTACTTC. It specifies CASSEVGLAGDPVEQYF.

This sequence joins TRBV7-9 and TRBJ2-3; D not resolved. Germline V gives CDR1 SEHNR, CDR2 FQNEAQ (reference sequence). V gave up 2 bases and J gave up 6 bases, with 12 bases separating them. The CDR3 runs 14 residues. CDR3 region: CASSLNSGQDTQYF. In DNA, the CDR3 is TGTGCCAGCAGCTTAAATTCGGGCCAGGATACGCAGTATTTT.

The V gene is TRBV27, the J gene TRBJ2-7; 7 bases match TRBD1. CDR3 length: 16 residues. Germline V CDR1 and CDR2: MNHEY, SMNVEV (reference sequence). Germline trimming cut 4 bases from V and 0 bases from J; bases unmatched to any gene: 9. CDR3 nucleotides: TGTGCCAGCAGTTCAGGGGCTAGACAGGGCTCCTACGAGCAGTACTTC. Translated: CASSSGARQGSYEQYF.

V gene TRBV2 combines with J gene TRBJ2-5, with unresolved D. This CDR3 is 13 amino acids long. The germline V gene has CDR1 SNHLY and CDR2 FYNNEI. V lost 7 bases, J lost 3 bases, and 12 bases lay in between. The CDR3 DNA sequence: TGTGCCAGCAACTTTTTCAGAAAAGAGACCCAGTACTTC. Translating it yields CASNFFRKETQYF.

The rearrangement joins TRBV14 to TRBJ2-2, with TRBD1 matching over 11 bases. The CDR3 is made up of 15 amino acids. J lost 7 bases, V lost 4 bases, and 5 bases had no gene match. CDR1 and CDR2 (germline): SGHDN, FVKESK. The CDR3 DNA sequence: TGTGCCAGCAGCCCGGGACAGGGGGGGATCGGGGAGCTGTTTTTT. Translation: CASSPGQGGIGELFF.

The chain is built from TRBV6-5 and TRBJ1-5, with D possibly being TRBD1 (6 bases). Germline CDR1 is MNHEY and CDR2 is SVGAGI. Trimming took off 6 bases at V and 4 bases at J, with 10 bases between the two ends. CDR3 length: 13 amino acids. The CDR3 nucleotides are TGTGCCAGCAGCAGGGACATAAATCAGCCCCAGCATTTT. Its protein product is CASSRDINQPQHF.

V usage is TRBV19 and J usage is TRBJ1-5; no clear D gene. CDR1 is LNHDA and CDR2 is SQIVND in the germline V gene (reference sequence). Trimming removed 5 bases from V and 7 bases from J, with 21 bases in between. The CDR3 covers 16 residues. CDR3 nucleotides: TGTGCCAGTAGTCCCAGGACGGAGAACCGGGGACAGCCCCAGCATTTT. It specifies CASSPRTENRGQPQHF.

This chain connects TRBV5-4 to TRBJ1-2; D uncertain. CDR1 and CDR2 from the germline V gene are SGHNT and YYREEE (reference sequence). This CDR3 contains 15 residues. V lost 1 base to trimming and J lost 0 bases, with 10 bases between them. CDR3 loop: CASSLPGVPNYGYTF. Written as DNA, the CDR3 is TGTGCCAGCAGCTTGCCTGGGGTGCCTAACTATGGCTACACCTTC.

This chain links TRBV6-5 with TRBJ2-7; D perhaps matches TRBD1 (5 bases). This CDR3 is 13 amino acids long. Between the trimmed V and J ends, which lost 2 bases and 5 bases, there was a span of 10 bases. Germline V gene data show CDR1 as MNHEY and CDR2 as SVGAGI. The CDR3 sequence is CASSYLTEDEQYF. For the CDR3, the DNA is TGTGCCAGCAGTTACCTGACAGAGGACGAGCAGTACTTC.

The chain combines TRBV18 with TRBJ1-1, with D maybe TRBD1 (5 bases). Germline V gene data show CDR1 as KGHSH and CDR2 as LQKENI. This CDR3 has 13 amino acids. V lost 4 bases and J 5 bases, leaving 11 bases between the germline ends. CDR3 in DNA: TGTGCCAGCTCACGGACAATGGATACTGAAGCTTTCTTT. This translates into CASSRTMDTEAFF.

The rearrangement links TRBV29-1 to TRBJ2-3; D unresolved. With 0 bases removed from V and 6 bases from J, the gap between germline ends came to 16 bases. Germline values: CDR1 SQVTM, CDR2 ANQGSEA. This CDR3 has 15 residues. The CDR3 region is CSVEDPTTPRDTQYF. The CDR3 DNA follows: TGCAGCGTTGAAGACCCTACCACGCCCCGGGATACGCAGTATTTT.

This rearrangement joins TRBV7-3 to TRBJ2-5, with 8 bases that match TRBD1. Germline V gene sequence: CDR1 SGHTA, CDR2 FQGTGA. The CDR3 is made up of 14 amino acids. V lost 4 bases and J lost 4; bases outside the gene matches: 5. This CDR3 reads CASSSSGQGETQYF. CDR3 in DNA: TGTGCCAGCAGCTCTTCTGGACAGGGAGAGACCCAGTACTTC.

The chain carries TRBV5-1 and TRBJ2-5; the match to TRBD2 covers 9 bases. Germline-derived CDR1 and CDR2 are SGHRS and YFSETQ. The CDR3 totals 16 residues. V was clipped by 0 bases and J by 4 bases; unmatched bases: 7. This CDR3 reads CASSLVAGGSPETQYF. The CDR3 DNA is TGCGCCAGCAGCTTGGTGGCGGGAGGGTCCCCAGAGACCCAGTACTTC.

This chain links TRBV6-5 with TRBJ1-5; 7 nucleotides align to TRBD1. With 10 bases clipped from V and 6 bases from J, the junction kept 6 bases outside the gene matches. This CDR3 comprises 12 residues. Germline CDR1 is MNHEY and CDR2 is SVGAGI. This chain's CDR3 is CATRQGGQPQHF. The CDR3 DNA reads as TGTGCCACCAGACAGGGAGGTCAGCCCCAGCATTTT.

The J gene is TRBJ2-6, the V gene TRBV29-1, with no clear D. V dropped 6 bases and J dropped 2 bases, with 8 bases sitting between them. Germline V gene sequence: CDR1 SQVTM, CDR2 ANQGSEA. The CDR3 is made up of 13 amino acids. The DNA of the CDR3 is TGCAGCGTGGGCTCGACTGGGGCCAACGTCCTGACTTTC. Encoded protein: CSVGSTGANVLTF.

V gene TRBV7-2 combines with J gene TRBJ2-7; 13 bases are a match to TRBD2. This CDR3 region has 15 residues. V lost 5 bases, J lost 5 bases, and 6 bases stayed unmatched. Per germline, CDR1 SGHTA and CDR2 FQGNSA. The CDR3 DNA reads TGTGCCAGCAGCCTGACTAGCGGGAGGTGGGACGAGCAGTACTTC. This gives the protein CASSLTSGRWDEQYF.

The V and J genes are TRBV5-1 and TRBJ1-1; D is possibly TRBD1 (5 bases). There are 14 residues in the CDR3. V lost 4 bases, J lost 5 bases, and 15 bases lay in between. CDR1 is SGHRS and CDR2 is YFSETQ in the germline V gene. The CDR3 sequence: CASSVRGGETEAFF. The CDR3 bases are TGCGCCAGCAGCGTCCGGGGCGGGGAGACTGAAGCTTTCTTT.

V usage is TRBV18 and J usage is TRBJ2-2; 7 nucleotides align to TRBD1. Germline assignment: CDR1 KGHSH and CDR2 LQKENI. V was clipped by 1 base and J by 4 bases; unmatched bases: 6. The CDR3 is made up of 16 amino acids. Here the CDR3 reads CASSPQGASGTGELFF. In DNA, the CDR3 is TGTGCCAGCTCACCACAGGGGGCGTCGGGCACCGGGGAGCTGTTTTTT.

V and J are TRBV10-1 and TRBJ2-7, with TRBD1 matching over 7 bases. Germline loops: CDR1 WNHNN, CDR2 SYGVQD (reference sequence). The CDR3 runs 15 residues. J gave up 2 bases and V 6 bases, and 10 bases lay outside the gene matches. The CDR3 loop is CASRNRGPKPYEQYF. DNA of the CDR3: TGCGCCAGCAGAAACAGGGGACCTAAACCCTACGAGCAGTACTTC.

In DNA, the CDR3 is TGTGCCAGCAGGCGACAGGTTCCCGGGGAGCTGTTTTTT. Its protein is CASRRQVPGELFF. The genes are TRBV7-3 and TRBJ2-2; the D gene is possibly TRBD1 (6 bases). Germline V gives CDR1 SGHTA, CDR2 FQGTGA. The CDR3 extends over 13 amino acids. Between the trimmed V and J ends, which lost 6 bases and 6 bases, there was a span of 11 bases. Filled out from reference TRBV7-3 and TRBJ2-2, the complete variable domain reads GAGVSQTPSNKVTEKGKYVELRCDPISGHTALYWYRQSLGQGPEFLIYFQGTGAADDSGLPNDRFFAVRPEGSVSTLKIQRTERGDSAVYLCASRRQVPGELFFGEGSRLTVL.